The 30 T cell receptor beta chains below were found in one sample sequenced in a study of siplizumab effects on memory and regulatory T cells. Method: immunoSEQ multiplex PCR; TCRdb's copy keeps in-frame clones and lacks some. The sample yields about 64,000 clones, 96% seen once. Sequenced sample: naive CD8+ T cells sorted from blood. These receptors originate from a human donor in good health.

V usage is TRBV6-5 and J usage is TRBJ2-1; the match to TRBD2 covers 7 bases. There are 14 residues in the CDR3. The V gene end was trimmed by 8 bases and the J gene end by 1 base; junction bases not matched to a gene: 5. Per the germline V gene, CDR1 is MNHEY and CDR2 is SVGAGI. The CDR3 loop is CASSYGGSYNEQFF. In DNA form, the CDR3 reads TGTGCCAGCTCGTACGGGGGGTCCTACAATGAGCAGTTCTTC.

This sequence joins TRBV5-1 and TRBJ2-7; D remains unclear. The CDR3 contains 15 residues. The V gene's germline CDR1 is SGHRS and CDR2 YFSETQ. Trimming cost V 0 bases and J 2 bases, with 12 bases left between them. The chain's CDR3 is CASSLGTAFTYEQYF. In DNA form, the CDR3 reads TGCGCCAGCAGCTTGGGGACGGCTTTTACCTACGAGCAGTACTTC. Full variable domain (remainder filled in from reference TRBV5-1 and TRBJ2-7): KAGVTQTPRYLIKTRGQQVTLSCSPISGHRSVSWYQQTPGQGLQFLFEYFSETQRNKGNFPGRFSGRQFSNSRSEMNVSTLELGDSALYLCASSLGTAFTYEQYFGPGTRLTVT.

The chain has TRBV11-1 and TRBJ2-3; TRBD2 aligns across 9 bases. After removal of 3 bases from V and 2 bases from J, the junction contained 3 bases not matched to a gene. The CDR3 has 15 amino acids. Germline lookup yields CDR1 SGHAT and CDR2 FQDESV (reference sequence). This CDR3 is CASSLLAGFTDTQYF. The CDR3 bases are TGTGCCAGCAGCTTGCTAGCGGGGTTCACAGATACGCAGTATTTT.

This clone was detected only once. This sequence joins TRBV7-3 and TRBJ2-3, with 9 bases fitting TRBD2. CDR3 length equals 14 residues. Germline values: CDR1 SGHTA, CDR2 FQGTGA. The trim removed 4 bases at V and 1 base at J, leaving 0 bases unmatched. The CDR3 here is CASSSSGGTDTQYF. The CDR3 DNA follows: TGTGCCAGCAGCTCTAGCGGGGGCACAGATACGCAGTATTTT.

The rearrangement uses TRBV4-3 and TRBJ2-2, with 8 bases that match TRBD2. CDR3 length equals 17 residues. Germline V lookup: CDR1 LGHNA, CDR2 YSLEER. The ends lost 4 bases at V and 3 bases at J; junction bases unmatched: 10. The CDR3, as DNA: TGCGCCAGCAGCCCCTACTGGCGGGGGGACTACACCGGGGAGCTGTTTTTT. This translates into CASSPYWRGDYTGELFF.

The rearrangement links TRBV2 to TRBJ2-7; 8 nucleotides match TRBD1. The germline V gene encodes CDR1 SNHLY and CDR2 FYNNEI. V lost 6 bases and J lost 2; bases outside the gene matches: 3. CDR3 length: 13 residues. As DNA, the CDR3 is TGTGCCAGCAGGGGCAGGGGGCCCTACGAGCAGTACTTC. This translates into CASRGRGPYEQYF.

V usage is TRBV4-1 and J usage is TRBJ1-2; D is possibly TRBD1 (6 bases). Trimming removed 3 bases at V and 8 bases at J, with 19 bases between. The CDR3 sequence is 15 residues long. From germline, CDR1 is MGHRA and CDR2 YSYEKL. Here the CDR3 reads CASSHPKLSGDGYTF. Written as DNA, the CDR3 is TGCGCCAGCAGCCACCCGAAGTTGTCAGGGGACGGCTACACCTTC.

V and J are TRBV5-1 and TRBJ2-7, with D unresolved. The V and J ends lost 1 base and 1 base respectively, with 12 bases between them. Germline CDR1 reads SGHRS; CDR2 reads YFSETQ. This CDR3 comprises 15 residues. CDR3 coding DNA: TGCGCCAGCAGCTTGATGGCAGCCTATTCCTACGAGCAGTACTTC. This translates into CASSLMAAYSYEQYF.

V is TRBV6-5 and J is TRBJ1-3, with no clear D. Germline V gene data show CDR1 as MNHEY and CDR2 as SVGAGI. Deletions cut 10 bases from V and 7 bases from J, with 11 bases between. CDR3 length: 11 residues. CDR3 in amino acids: CATALGNTIYF. The DNA of the CDR3 is TGTGCCACCGCCCTCGGGAACACCATATATTTT.

V is TRBV19 and J is TRBJ2-5; 12 nucleotides agree with TRBD2. Trimming cost V 3 bases and J 1 base; bases outside gene matches: 6. Germline V CDR1 and CDR2: LNHDA, SQIVND (reference sequence). The CDR3 totals 17 residues. CDR3 in amino acids: CASSMDPGLAGQETQYF. DNA of the CDR3: TGTGCCAGTAGTATGGACCCGGGACTAGCGGGCCAAGAGACCCAGTACTTC. Full variable domain (rest looked up from reference TRBV19 and TRBJ2-5): DGGITQSPKYLFRKEGQNVTLSCEQNLNHDAMYWYRQDPGQGLRLIYYSQIVNDFQKGDIAEGYSVSREKKESFPLTVTSAQKNPTAFYLCASSMDPGLAGQETQYFGPGTRLLVL.

The V and J genes are TRBV5-1 and TRBJ2-3, with TRBD2 matching 12 bases. The trim removed 6 bases at V and 0 bases at J, leaving 11 bases unmatched. In germline, CDR1 is SGHRS, CDR2 YFSETQ. This CDR3 contains 18 residues. In DNA form, the CDR3 reads TGCGCCAGCAACCCACTAGCGGGGGGCCCACGAAGCACAGATACGCAGTATTTT. This codes for CASNPLAGGPRSTDTQYF.

The chain joins TRBV19 to TRBJ2-7, with D unclear. The CDR3 sequence is 12 residues long. CDR1 is LNHDA, CDR2 SQIVND, per germline (reference sequence). V was cut by 1 base and J by 2 bases, with 3 bases left in between. CDR3: CASSIGPYEQYF. The CDR3 DNA reads as TGTGCCAGTAGTATAGGACCCTACGAGCAGTACTTC.

The CDR3 coding sequence is TGTGCCAGCTCGGGGGGAGGGTACAATCAGCCCCAGCATTTT. Protein: CASSGGGYNQPQHF. This chain links TRBV18 with TRBJ1-5; perhaps TRBD1 as D (5 bases). The CDR3 loop spans 14 amino acids. Germline lookup yields CDR1 KGHSH and CDR2 LQKENI. Trimming took off 6 bases at V and 3 bases at J, with 12 bases between the two ends.

The J gene is TRBJ2-1, the V gene TRBV7-2; maybe TRBD2 (7 bases). CDR1 is SGHTA and CDR2 is FQGNSA in the germline V gene. Trimming removed 3 bases from V and 3 bases from J, with 15 bases in between. The CDR3 has 16 residues. CDR3 sequence: CASSFLSGGHYNEQFF. CDR3 bases: TGTGCCAGCAGCTTCCTATCGGGGGGCCACTACAATGAGCAGTTCTTC.

V and J are TRBV28 and TRBJ1-2, with 9 bases that match TRBD1. Trimming removed 10 bases from V and 2 bases from J; junction bases left unmatched: 2. Germline lookup yields CDR1 MDHEN and CDR2 SYDVKM. This CDR3 region has 12 residues. The CDR3 loop is CATGQGNYGYTF. In DNA, the CDR3 is TGTGCCACCGGACAGGGGAACTATGGCTACACCTTC.

The chain joins TRBV13 to TRBJ2-6; unclear D gene. The V gene's germline CDR1 is PRHDT and CDR2 FYEKMQ (reference sequence). This CDR3 has 13 amino acids. Trimming left V 10 bases short and J 3 bases short, with 10 bases between. In nucleotides, the CDR3 is TGTGCCACCCAAGTGAATGGGGCCAACGTCCTGACTTTC. Protein: CATQVNGANVLTF.

The chain uses TRBV6-1 and TRBJ2-5, with D possibly TRBD2 on 6 matching bases. The better agreement between TRBJ2-7 and the DNA end casts doubt on the J call. This CDR3 spans 12 amino acids. Germline CDR1 reads MNHNS; CDR2 reads SASEGT. CDR3 sequence reads: CASRGGVYEQYF. CDR3 DNA: TGTGCCAGCAGGGGGGGTGTGTACGAGCAGTACTTC.

V is TRBV9 and J is TRBJ2-5, with D maybe TRBD1 (5 bases). Between the trimmed V and J ends, which lost 3 bases and 5 bases, there was a span of 17 bases. This CDR3 is 15 amino acids long. Per the germline V gene, CDR1 is SGDLS and CDR2 is YYNGEE. CDR3 loop: CASSEGSDPGETQYF. The DNA for the CDR3 is TGTGCCAGCAGCGAGGGGTCGGACCCTGGGGAGACCCAGTACTTC.

This chain joins TRBV29-1 and TRBJ1-3; tentative D call: TRBD1 (5 bases). The CDR3 spans 14 residues. Trimming left V 3 bases short and J 2 bases short, with 11 bases between. CDR1 and CDR2 (germline): SQVTM, ANQGSEA. The chain's CDR3 is CSVEGGAAGNTIYF. CDR3 DNA: TGCAGCGTTGAGGGAGGGGCGGCTGGAAACACCATATATTTT.

This chain links TRBV4-2 with TRBJ2-7, with TRBD2 as a possible D gene (6 bases). CDR3 length: 15 residues. Germline CDR1 and CDR2: LGHNA and YNFKEQ. Deletions cut 1 base from V and 3 bases from J, with 13 bases between. The CDR3, as DNA: TGTGCCAGCAGCCAAGCCCCGGGAGACATCTACGAGCAGTACTTC. Translation gives CASSQAPGDIYEQYF.

This chain uses TRBV4-2 with TRBJ2-1, with D perhaps matching TRBD1 (6 bases). The CDR3 spans 17 residues. Germline V gene lookup returns CDR1 LGHNA and CDR2 YNFKEQ. V was trimmed by 1 base and J by 4 bases, leaving 17 bases between them. The CDR3 loop reads CASSQADGTLIYNEQFF. Here the CDR3 DNA reads TGTGCCAGCAGCCAAGCCGATGGGACATTGATTTACAATGAGCAGTTCTTC.

The rearrangement uses TRBV5-4 and TRBJ1-1; D is uncertain. Germline CDR1 SGHNT, CDR2 YYREEE (reference sequence). V was clipped by 4 bases and J by 0 bases, with 7 bases between them. This CDR3 region has 13 residues. This CDR3 is CASSIIMNTEAFF. CDR3 in DNA: TGTGCCAGCAGCATAATTATGAACACTGAAGCTTTCTTT.

The chain employs TRBV25-1 and TRBJ2-7; D not certain. Germline V gives CDR1 MGHDK, CDR2 SYGVNS. V was trimmed by 3 bases and J by 3 bases, leaving 18 bases between them. This CDR3 has 16 residues. The CDR3 is CASSDAPLTARYEQYF. For the CDR3, the DNA is TGTGCCAGCAGTGACGCCCCCCTCACAGCACGCTACGAGCAGTACTTC.

The chain couples TRBV6-5 to TRBJ2-5, with D uncertain. Germline V gene lookup returns CDR1 MNHEY and CDR2 SVGAGI. Trimming removed 6 bases at V and 1 base at J, with 12 bases between. The CDR3 sequence is 14 residues long. This CDR3 reads CASSPRTFQETQYF. DNA for the CDR3: TGTGCCAGCAGCCCCCGGACGTTCCAAGAGACCCAGTACTTC.

This chain joins TRBV6-6 and TRBJ2-7, with a weak D call TRBD2 (6 bases). CDR3 length: 11 residues. CDR1 and CDR2 from the germline V gene are MNHNY and SVGAGI (reference sequence). The V end was cut by 6 bases, the J end by 6 bases, with 9 bases between. The DNA of the CDR3 is TGTGCCAGCAGCCTGGGAGGCGAGCAGTACTTC. Translating gives CASSLGGEQYF.

The V call is TRBV4-2, the J call TRBJ2-7, with 7 bases identical to TRBD2. The CDR3 covers 16 residues. Losses at the gene ends were 3 bases for V and 0 bases for J; bases not matched to a gene: 8. Germline-derived CDR1 and CDR2 are LGHNA and YNFKEQ. The CDR3 sequence: CASSHSTGGSSYEQYF. CDR3 bases: TGTGCCAGCAGCCATTCGACGGGGGGTAGCTCCTACGAGCAGTACTTC.

CDR3 region: CSVEGDSTGELFF. CDR3 nucleotide sequence: TGCAGCGTTGAAGGAGACAGCACCGGGGAGCTGTTTTTT. The chain links TRBV29-1 to TRBJ2-2; the D gene is possibly TRBD1 (5 bases). This CDR3 has 13 amino acids. V lost 1 base and J 4 bases, leaving 7 bases between the germline ends. Germline V gene sequence: CDR1 SQVTM, CDR2 ANQGSEA.

CDR3 protein: CASLGTSGTDTQYF. The CDR3 region has the DNA TGTGCCAGCCTAGGGACTAGCGGCACAGATACGCAGTATTTT. The genes are TRBV28 and TRBJ2-3; 10 bases are a match to TRBD2. V dropped 8 bases and J dropped 1; count of bases not matched to a gene: 3. Per germline, CDR1 MDHEN and CDR2 SYDVKM. This CDR3 contains 14 residues.

V gene TRBV5-6 combines with J gene TRBJ2-2, with 9 bases that match TRBD1. Trimming removed 1 base from V and 6 bases from J; junction bases left unmatched: 7. Germline V lookup: CDR1 SGHDT, CDR2 YYEEEE. The CDR3 totals 16 residues. The CDR3 sequence: CASSLFGTGLPGELFF. The DNA of the CDR3 is TGTGCCAGCAGCTTGTTCGGGACAGGGCTCCCCGGGGAGCTGTTTTTT.

V is TRBV4-1 and J is TRBJ2-7; 7 bases line up with TRBD2. The germline CDR1 and CDR2 sequences are MGHRA and YSYEKL. The CDR3 sequence is 14 residues long. The J segment lost 4 bases and the V segment lost 1 base, leaving 4 bases of the junction unmatched. In DNA form, the CDR3 reads TGCGCCAGCAGCCAAGTAGCGGGTGGGTACGAGCAGTACTTC. Translation gives CASSQVAGGYEQYF.